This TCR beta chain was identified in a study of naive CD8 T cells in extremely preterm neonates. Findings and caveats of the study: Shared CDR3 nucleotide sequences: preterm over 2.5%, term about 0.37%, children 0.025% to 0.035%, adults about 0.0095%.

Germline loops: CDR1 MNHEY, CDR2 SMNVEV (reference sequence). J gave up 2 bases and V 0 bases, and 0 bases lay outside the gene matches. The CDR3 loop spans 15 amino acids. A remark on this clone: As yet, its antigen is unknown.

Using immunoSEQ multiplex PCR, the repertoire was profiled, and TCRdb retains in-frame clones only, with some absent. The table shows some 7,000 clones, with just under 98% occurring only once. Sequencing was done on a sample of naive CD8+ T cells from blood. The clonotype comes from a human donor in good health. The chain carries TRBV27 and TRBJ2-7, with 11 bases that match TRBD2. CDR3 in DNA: TGTGCCAGCAGTTTATCACTAGCGGGAGCCTACGAGCAGTACTTC. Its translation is CASSLSLAGAYEQYF.